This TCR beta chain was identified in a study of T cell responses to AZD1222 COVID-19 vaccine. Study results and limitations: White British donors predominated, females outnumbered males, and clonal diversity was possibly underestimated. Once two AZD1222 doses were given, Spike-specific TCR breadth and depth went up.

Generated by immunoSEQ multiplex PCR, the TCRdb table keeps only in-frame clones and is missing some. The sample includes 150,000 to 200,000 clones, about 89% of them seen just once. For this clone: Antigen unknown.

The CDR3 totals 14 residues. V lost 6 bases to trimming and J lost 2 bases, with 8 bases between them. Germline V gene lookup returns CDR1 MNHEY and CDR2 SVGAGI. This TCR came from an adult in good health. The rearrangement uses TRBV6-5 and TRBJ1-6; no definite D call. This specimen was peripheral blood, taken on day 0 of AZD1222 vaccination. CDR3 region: CASSPTPYNSPLHF. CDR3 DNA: TGTGCCAGCAGCCCGACCCCCTATAATTCACCCCTCCACTTT.